The clone carrying this T cell receptor (beta chain) was recorded many times. This entry belongs to a study of regulatory T cells in long-lasting Graves disease. Time point here: newly diagnosed GD, antithyroid drugs for less than 3 months. The TCR library was prepared using RNA isolated from PBMCs. The germline CDR1 and CDR2 sequences are DFQATT and SNEGSKA (reference sequence). This CDR3 is 16 amino acids long. Trimming at V came to 0 bases and at J to 2 bases, leaving 7 bases not matched to a gene. Combining iRepertoire HTBI primers with Arm-PCR of CDR3 regions, the authors built TCR beta libraries. TCRdb analysed the multiplex PCR reads with MiXCR anew, one entry per CDR3 protein. The table records fewer than 650,000 distinct CDR3 sequences, more than 15% of them present only once. These data are also associated with another study on T cells in Graves' hyperthyroidism and ophthalmopathy.

This sequence originates from a man younger than 35 with Graves disease. The rearrangement links TRBV20-1 to TRBJ2-1; TRBD1 agrees at 7 bases. Sequencing used peripheral blood mononuclear cells (PBMCs), obtained at new diagnosis, from a patient treated with antithyroid drugs. In DNA, the CDR3 is TGCAGTGCTAGAGATCCTACCGGGACAGCCTACAATGAGCAGTTCTTC. Encoded protein: CSARDPTGTAYNEQFF.